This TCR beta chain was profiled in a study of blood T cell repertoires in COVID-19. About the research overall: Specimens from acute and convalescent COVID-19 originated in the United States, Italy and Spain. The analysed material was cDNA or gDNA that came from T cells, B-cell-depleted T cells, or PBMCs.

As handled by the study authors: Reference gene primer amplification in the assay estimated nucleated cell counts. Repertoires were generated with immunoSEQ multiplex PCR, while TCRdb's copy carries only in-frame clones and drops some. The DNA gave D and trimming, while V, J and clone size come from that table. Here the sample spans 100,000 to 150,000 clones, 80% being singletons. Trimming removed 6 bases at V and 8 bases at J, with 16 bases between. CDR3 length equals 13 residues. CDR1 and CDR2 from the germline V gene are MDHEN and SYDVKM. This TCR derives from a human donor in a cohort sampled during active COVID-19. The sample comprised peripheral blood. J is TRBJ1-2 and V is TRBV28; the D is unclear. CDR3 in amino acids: CASSLRSPRGYTF. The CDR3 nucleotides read TGTGCCAGCAGCCTCCGGTCCCCGCGGGGCTACACCTTC.